Listed below are T cell receptor beta chains from one sample, sequenced in a study of T cell repertoires in cytomegalovirus infection. No antigen has been identified for these receptors. TCRdb independently ran MiXCR on the reads; one entry per CDR3 protein. The table has 650,000 to 850,000 distinct CDR3 sequences, about 29% seen once. The sequencing here drew on cultured CD8+ T cells from PBMCs, taken from culture after CMV antigen stimulation. The receptors come from a human donor in good health (CMV status not recorded). Some clones in this sample may be carry-over from other donors' samples. Both conserved end residues are part of each CDR3. The D gene is left open where the match is weak. A clone size is listed for some rows: how often the clone was seen (once, few, many), or a class if it is expanded.

cdr3_nt cdr3_aa v_call d_call clone_size j_call
TGTGCCAGCAGTATCGACAGGGGTGATGCCTACGAGCAGTACTTC CASSIDRGDAYEQYF TRBV6-8 TRBD1 NA TRBJ2-7
TGCGCCAGCAGCCAAGATGCAGGGACTGAAGCTTTCTTT CASSQDAGTEAFF TRBV4-3 NA few TRBJ1-1
TGTGCCAGCAGTTTCCTTGGACAGATCAAAATTTCCTACAATGAGCAGTTCTTC CASSFLGQIKISYNEQFF TRBV27 NA few TRBJ2-1
TGTGCCAGCAGCAACCGGGACAGGACTTTTAATGAGCAGTTCTTC CASSNRDRTFNEQFF TRBV7-9 TRBD1 few TRBJ2-1
TGTGCCAGCACCGTAAAAGGCGTTGGTGTGTACGAGCAGTACTTC CASTVKGVGVYEQYF TRBV2 NA NA TRBJ2-7
TGTGCCAGCAAGTACAGTACCCTCTACAATGAGCAGTTCTTC CASKYSTLYNEQFF TRBV13 NA NA TRBJ2-1
TGTGCCAGCAGTTTCGACAGCGGGGGGGCCAATTTTGACAATGAGCAGTTCTTC CASSFDSGGANFDNEQFF TRBV12-3/TRBV12-4 TRBD2 NA TRBJ2-1
TGTGCCAGCAGGATGGGGTTCCAAGAGACCCAGTACTTC CASRMGFQETQYF TRBV27 NA NA TRBJ2-5
TGTGCCAGCAGTTTAGCTGAGGGGCTAGCGGGGATGAATGAGCAGTTCTTC CASSLAEGLAGMNEQFF TRBV12-3/TRBV12-4 TRBD2 many TRBJ2-1
TGTGCCAGCAGCTCCCGTAGCGGGGGGGTAAATGAGCAGTTCTTC CASSSRSGGVNEQFF TRBV7-3 TRBD2 NA TRBJ2-1
TGTGCCAGCAGCTTAGCGAGGGGAGTGAGCTACGAGCAGTACTTC CASSLARGVSYEQYF TRBV7-6 NA NA TRBJ2-7
TGTGCCAGCAGCCCGCGAGCAGGGGGCAATGAGCAGTTCTTC CASSPRAGGNEQFF TRBV7-2 TRBD1 NA TRBJ2-1
TGTGCCAGCAGCCAACGACAGGGGGGTGAAAAACTGTTTTTT CASSQRQGGEKLFF TRBV7-1 TRBD1 NA TRBJ1-4
TGTGCCAGTAGTATAGTGAAGGACAGGGAACACGAGCAGTACTTC CASSIVKDREHEQYF TRBV19 TRBD1 few TRBJ2-7
TGTGCCAGCAGTGAAGAGGAGGGGTGGGATAATTCACCCCTCCACTTT CASSEEEGWDNSPLHF TRBV2 NA NA TRBJ1-6
TGTGCCAGCAGCTTAGAAGGGATTCATCTAGCGGGGGTCCCCTACAATGAGCAGTTCTTC CASSLEGIHLAGVPYNEQFF TRBV7-9 TRBD2 few TRBJ2-1
TGTGCCAGCAGACCAACAGGGGGCAGTGGGGAAGGCTACACCTTC CASRPTGGSGEGYTF TRBV12-3/TRBV12-4 TRBD1 NA TRBJ1-2
TGCGCCAGCAGCCAAGAGCCGTTAGAGACCCAGTACTTC CASSQEPLETQYF TRBV4-1 NA few TRBJ2-5
TGTGCCACCAGCAGAAATATGGACGGCTACACTGAAGCTTTCTTT CATSRNMDGYTEAFF TRBV15 NA NA TRBJ1-1
TGTGCCAGTAGGACAGGGGCCGGGGAGCTGTTTTTT CASRTGAGELFF TRBV19 TRBD1 NA TRBJ2-2
TGTGCCAGCAGTGTCACAGGTTCAGAAGCTTTCTTT CASSVTGSEAFF TRBV6-1 NA few TRBJ1-1
TGTGCCAGCACCCCGCTGGGAAGCACCGGGGAGCTGTTTTTT CASTPLGSTGELFF TRBV7-3 NA few TRBJ2-2